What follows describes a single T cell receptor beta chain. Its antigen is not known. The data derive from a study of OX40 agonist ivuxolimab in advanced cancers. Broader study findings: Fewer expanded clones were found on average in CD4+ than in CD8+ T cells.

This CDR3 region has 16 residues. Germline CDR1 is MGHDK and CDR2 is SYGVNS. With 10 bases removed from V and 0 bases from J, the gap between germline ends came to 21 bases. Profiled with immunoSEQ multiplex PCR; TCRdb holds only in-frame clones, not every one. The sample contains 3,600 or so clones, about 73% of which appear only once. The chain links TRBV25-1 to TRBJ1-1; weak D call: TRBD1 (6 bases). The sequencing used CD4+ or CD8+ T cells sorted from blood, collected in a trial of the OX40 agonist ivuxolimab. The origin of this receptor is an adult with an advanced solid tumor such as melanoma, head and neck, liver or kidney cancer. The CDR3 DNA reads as TGTGCCACCCTTTTTATCGATCAGGGGTTGAACACTGAAGCTTTCTTT. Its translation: CATLFIDQGLNTEAFF.